Detailed here is one T cell receptor beta chain. Per the authors' pipeline: Reference gene primer amplification gave nucleated cell count estimates. Using immunoSEQ multiplex PCR, the repertoire was profiled, and TCRdb retains in-frame clones only, with some absent. That table furnishes V, J and clone size, whereas the DNA furnished D and trimming. The top ten hold less than 9% of the sample, which has fewer than 80,000 clones, approximately 92% seen once. The data originate from a study of blood T cell repertoires in COVID-19. Whole-study context: Both acute and convalescent COVID-19 samples were obtained from the United States, Italy and Spain. PBMCs, B-cell-depleted T cells, or T cells provided the cDNA or gDNA that made up the material.

Sequencing was carried out using peripheral blood. This sequence originates from a human donor in a cohort sampled during active COVID-19.

This CDR3 is CASSHLVKTGRGEKLFF. The CDR3 nucleotides are TGTGCCAGCAGCCACCTCGTGAAGACAGGGCGGGGAGAAAAACTGTTTTTT. The chain carries TRBV28 and TRBJ1-4; 7 bases map to TRBD1. The CDR3 is 17 amino acids. In germline, CDR1 is MDHEN, CDR2 SYDVKM. J was trimmed by 8 bases and V by 6 bases; bases with no gene match: 18.